These 18 T cell receptor beta chains were all obtained from the same sample, sequenced in a study of T cells in Graves' hyperthyroidism and ophthalmopathy. Using RNA transcripts as the source, TCR beta CDR3 regions were amplified. HTBI primers were employed in a first-round RT-PCR of the TCR CDR3. TCRdb re-derived calls from the multiplex PCR reads in MiXCR, one entry per CDR3 protein. This table holds fewer than 450,000 distinct CDR3 sequences, around a sixth found once. The sequencing sample was made of blood. Receptors originate from a young man with Graves' ophthalmopathy.

At least ten counts were recorded for this clonotype. One junction end does not reproduce the germline sequence, and a read error may be involved. This chain uses TRBV5-1 with TRBJ2-7, with D tentatively TRBD2 (6 bases). The CDR3 totals 13 residues. Germline V gives CDR1 SGHRS, CDR2 YFSETQ. Written as DNA, the CDR3 is TGTGCCAGCAGTTTGGGCGGGACCTACGAGCAGTACTTC. Its protein product is CASSLGGTYEQYF. Complete variable domain (other parts from reference TRBV5-1 and TRBJ2-7): KAGVTQTPRYLIKTRGQQVTLSCSPISGHRSVSWYQQTPGQGLQFLFEYFSETQRNKGNFPGRFSGRQFSNSRSEMNVSTLELGDSALYLCASSLGGTYEQYFGPGTRLTVT.

This clonotype has a handful of counts. V and J are TRBV4-2 and TRBJ1-2; D is possibly TRBD1 (6 bases). Germline CDR1 and CDR2: LGHNA and YNFKEQ. V lost 0 bases and J lost 2, with 16 bases in between. The CDR3 length is 17 residues. The DNA for the CDR3 is TGTGCCAGCAGCCAAGAAGGAACAGGGTTCTTGAACTATGGCTACACCTTC. Translating gives CASSQEGTGFLNYGYTF.

This clonotype was counted at least ten times. This chain joins TRBV24-1 and TRBJ1-1, with no clear D. The CDR3 has 13 residues. Looked up from germline, CDR1 is KGHDR and CDR2 is SFDVKD. V dropped 6 bases and J dropped 0 bases, with 7 bases sitting between them. The CDR3 loop is CATSSQMNTEAFF. The CDR3 DNA is TGTGCCACCAGTAGTCAGATGAACACTGAAGCTTTCTTT.

This clonotype was detected a few times. V is TRBV4-2 and J is TRBJ2-7; 7 nucleotides agree with TRBD2. Germline V gene data show CDR1 as LGHNA and CDR2 as YNFKEQ. The junction had 11 bases not matched to a gene; V was cut back by 4 bases and J by 5 bases. This CDR3 has 15 residues. The CDR3 region is CASSLVGGLSNEQYF. In DNA, the CDR3 is TGTGCCAGCAGCCTCGTGGGAGGGTTGTCGAACGAGCAGTACTTC.

The V call is TRBV2, the J call TRBJ1-5; 9 bases are shared with TRBD1. The CDR3 sequence is 16 residues long. Germline trimming cut 6 bases from V and 4 bases from J; bases unmatched to any gene: 10. Germline V lookup: CDR1 SNHLY, CDR2 FYNNEI. The CDR3 protein is CASSAHRDRANQPQHF. CDR3 bases: TGTGCCAGCAGCGCCCACCGGGACAGGGCAAATCAGCCCCAGCATTTT.

This clonotype was observed at least ten times. CDR3: CASSLDIGNTEAFF. In nucleotides, the CDR3 is TGTGCCAGCAGCTTGGATATTGGGAACACTGAAGCTTTCTTT. The chain recombines TRBV5-8 with TRBJ1-1, with no clear D. The CDR3 has 14 amino acids. Germline CDR1 reads SGHTS; CDR2 reads YDEGEE. Deletions cut 0 bases from V and 1 base from J, with 7 bases between.

This clonotype was picked up a small number of times. A read error may account for a junction end that differs from germline. The chain couples TRBV11-2 to TRBJ1-5; D is unclear. This CDR3 has 14 residues. The germline V gene has CDR1 SGHAT and CDR2 FQNNGV. Written as DNA, the CDR3 is TGTGTCAGCAGCTTTCCCGGGTTGAATCAGCCCCAGCATTTT. Its translation: CVSSFPGLNQPQHF.

V and J are TRBV19 and TRBJ2-1, with 10 bases fitting TRBD2. Germline trimming cut 5 bases from V and 4 bases from J; bases unmatched to any gene: 11. Germline V lookup: CDR1 LNHDA, CDR2 SQIVND (reference sequence). The CDR3 spans 17 residues. The CDR3 nucleotides read TGTGCCAGTAGTCGGGGGGAAGCGGGGGGGGGGTACAATGAGCAGTTCTTC. This sequence encodes CASSRGEAGGGYNEQFF. Variable domain in full (rest from reference TRBV19 and TRBJ2-1): DGGITQSPKYLFRKEGQNVTLSCEQNLNHDAMYWYRQDPGQGLRLIYYSQIVNDFQKGDIAEGYSVSREKKESFPLTVTSAQKNPTAFYLCASSRGEAGGGYNEQFFGPGTRLTVL.

A single count supports this clonotype. J is TRBJ2-7 and V is TRBV15; 7 bases agree with TRBD1. The junction had 4 bases not matched to a gene; V was cut back by 0 bases and J by 2 bases. Per germline, CDR1 LNHNV and CDR2 YYDKDF (reference sequence). The CDR3 sequence is 15 residues long. The CDR3 loop is CATSRETGSPYEQYF. As DNA, the CDR3 is TGTGCCACCAGCAGAGAGACAGGGTCCCCCTACGAGCAGTACTTC.

This clonotype was picked up a small number of times. The CDR3 region is CASSTGLAGALYQETQYF. Here the CDR3 DNA reads TGTGCCAGCAGCACGGGACTAGCGGGGGCCCTGTACCAAGAGACCCAGTACTTC. The rearrangement joins TRBV5-8 to TRBJ2-5, with 14 bases that match TRBD2. The CDR3 covers 18 residues. The germline gives CDR1 SGHTS, CDR2 YDEGEE. V shed 4 bases and J 0 bases; nucleotides not matched to a gene: 8.

As for this clonotype: Compared with germline, one end of the junction differs, possibly owing to a read error. The genes are TRBV5-1 and TRBJ1-3; D possibly corresponds to TRBD1 (6 bases). Germline values: CDR1 SGHRS, CDR2 YFSETQ. The CDR3 consists of 17 residues. This CDR3 is CASSLEEGVGSGNTIYF. For the CDR3, the DNA is TGTGCCAGCAGCTTGGAGGAGGGGGTTGGCTCTGGAAACACCATATATTTT. The full variable domain, in which reference TRBV5-1 and TRBJ1-3 provide the parts outside the CDR3, is KAGVTQTPRYLIKTRGQQVTLSCSPISGHRSVSWYQQTPGQGLQFLFEYFSETQRNKGNFPGRFSGRQFSNSRSEMNVSTLELGDSALYLCASSLEEGVGSGNTIYFGEGSWLTVV.

This clonotype was observed many times. The J gene is TRBJ2-1, the V gene TRBV28, with 8 bases identical to TRBD2. The trim removed 5 bases at V and 5 bases at J, leaving 11 bases unmatched. The V gene's germline CDR1 is MDHEN and CDR2 SYDVKM. The CDR3 is made up of 16 amino acids. CDR3 bases: TGTGCCAGCAGTCCCCCGCGGGGGGCGGTCGACAATGAGCAGTTCTTC. This codes for CASSPPRGAVDNEQFF.

At least ten counts were recorded for this clonotype. The V gene is TRBV10-3, the J gene TRBJ2-5; 8 bases match TRBD1. The CDR3 consists of 13 residues. The trim removed 8 bases at V and 5 bases at J, leaving 7 bases unmatched. Germline-derived CDR1 and CDR2 are ENHRY and SYGVKD. CDR3 protein: CAIQTGDAETQYF. The CDR3 DNA reads TGTGCCATCCAGACAGGGGATGCGGAGACCCAGTACTTC.

This clonotype has at least ten counts. The chain's CDR3 is CASSPYSTVDNTEAFF. In DNA, the CDR3 is TGTGCCAGCAGCCCATACTCGACAGTTGATAACACTGAAGCTTTCTTT. The gene calls are TRBV3-1 and TRBJ1-1, with D perhaps matching TRBD1 (5 bases). V shed 4 bases and J shed 2 bases, with 17 bases lying between them. Germline-derived CDR1 and CDR2 are LGHDT and YNNKEL (reference sequence). The CDR3 covers 16 residues.

This clonotype was seen once. A read error may explain this, as a much larger clone is one base away. The chain has TRBV24-1 and TRBJ2-3, with TRBD2 identical over 13 bases. The CDR3 is made up of 17 amino acids. Germline CDR1 reads KGHDR; CDR2 reads SFDVKD. V was clipped by 4 bases and J by 2 bases; unmatched bases: 5. The CDR3 spells CATSDPLAGGYTDTQYF. The CDR3 DNA follows: TGTGCCACCAGTGACCCACTAGCGGGGGGGTACACAGATACGCAGTATTTT.

This sequence joins TRBV29-1 and TRBJ2-3; 16 bases are a match to TRBD2. Germline V gene sequence: CDR1 SQVTM, CDR2 ANQGSEA. The CDR3 contains 17 residues. V trimming: 3 bases; J trimming: 6 bases; junction bases outside the gene matches: 9. The CDR3 sequence: CSVEAGTSGGAVDTQYF. CDR3 DNA sequence: TGCAGCGTTGAGGCCGGGACTAGCGGGGGGGCCGTGGATACGCAGTATTTT.

The chain couples TRBV5-1 to TRBJ2-2, with D tentatively TRBD2 (5 bases). Per the germline V gene, CDR1 is SGHRS and CDR2 is YFSETQ. This CDR3 contains 15 residues. V was cut by 0 bases and J by 2 bases, with 8 bases left in between. The CDR3 here is CASSLAGINTGELFF. CDR3 coding DNA: TGCGCCAGCAGCTTGGCGGGGATTAACACCGGGGAGCTGTTTTTT.

The sample holds a few counts of this clonotype. V gene TRBV7-9 combines with J gene TRBJ2-3, with a tentative D call TRBD2 (6 bases). V was cut by 3 bases and J by 4 bases, with 20 bases left in between. Germline assignment: CDR1 SEHNR and CDR2 FQNEAQ (reference sequence). The CDR3 has 17 residues. The CDR3 loop is CASSFRAGSNYADTQYF. CDR3 DNA sequence: TGTGCCAGCAGCTTTCGCGCGGGAAGTAATTACGCAGATACGCAGTATTTT.